These 10 T cell receptor beta chains were sequenced from one sample in a study of a mutant IDH1 vaccine in newly diagnosed glioma. These receptors lack a known antigen. Sequencing used immunoSEQ multiplex PCR; TCRdb keeps in-frame clones, though not all of them. The sample consists of about 60,000 clones, roughly four fifths of them appearing once. The time point denotes: week 11, during vaccination. Doses comprised 300 ug of mutant IDH1 20-mer peptide each, plus topical imiquimod. Sequenced here: PBMCs, sampled from a glioma patient whose treatment included an IDH1 peptide vaccine. These receptors were collected from a man aged 25-40 years with glioma.

A remark on this clone: Additional DNA sequences in this sample encode the identical CDR3. The rearrangement joins TRBV19 to TRBJ2-3, with 9 positions matching TRBD1. The CDR3 is 15 residues long. Germline loops: CDR1 LNHDA, CDR2 SQIVND (reference sequence). Trimming removed 9 bases from V and 2 bases from J; junction bases left unmatched: 9. In DNA form, the CDR3 reads TGTGCCAGCAACGGACAGGGGTTATTCACAGATACGCAGTATTTT. Its protein is CASNGQGLFTDTQYF.

This clone appeared a single time. The chain employs TRBV5-1 and TRBJ2-6; tentatively, D is TRBD1 (6 bases). Germline assignment: CDR1 SGHRS and CDR2 YFSETQ. Trimming removed 4 bases from V and 2 bases from J, with 13 bases in between. The CDR3 extends over 16 amino acids. The CDR3 reads CASSQGPGAGANVLTF. DNA of the CDR3: TGCGCCAGCAGCCAAGGCCCAGGGGCTGGGGCCAACGTCCTGACTTTC.

By share of the sample, this clone is medium-sized. The V and J genes are TRBV19 and TRBJ1-1; D is uncertain. The V gene lost 3 bases and the J gene lost 6 bases, with 5 bases spanning the gap. Looked up from germline, CDR1 is LNHDA and CDR2 is SQIVND (reference sequence). The CDR3 has 11 amino acids. The CDR3 reads CASSIFAEAFF. The CDR3, as DNA: TGTGCCAGTAGTATTTTTGCTGAAGCTTTCTTT.

This clone was recorded only once. The rearrangement uses TRBV7-2 and TRBJ2-1; 10 nucleotides match TRBD2. Germline CDR1 is SGHTA and CDR2 is FQGNSA. The CDR3 extends over 15 amino acids. V was pared by 2 bases and J by 3 bases, with 1 base of the junction left unmatched. Here the CDR3 reads CASSLPSGGYNEQFF. CDR3 DNA sequence: TGTGCCAGCAGCTTACCTAGCGGGGGCTACAATGAGCAGTTCTTC.

The chain recombines TRBV19 with TRBJ2-7; D gene uncertain. Trimming shortened V by 11 bases and J by 5 bases, and 22 bases separated the two germline ends. Germline V gives CDR1 LNHDA, CDR2 SQIVND (reference sequence). This CDR3 comprises 14 residues. CDR3 nucleotide sequence: TGTGCCTCCTCCCCAGGACCCGGAGACCACGAGCAGTACTTC. Protein sequence: CASSPGPGDHEQYF.

The V gene is TRBV7-2, the J gene TRBJ1-6, with TRBD1 identical over 7 bases. CDR1 SGHTA and CDR2 FQGNSA come from the germline V gene. The CDR3 is 14 amino acids. The junction had 9 bases not matched to a gene; V was cut back by 4 bases and J by 12 bases. Here the CDR3 reads CASSSDRVVRPLHF. CDR3 nucleotide sequence: TGTGCCAGCAGCTCCGACAGGGTAGTTCGACCCCTCCACTTT. The whole variable domain, filled in from reference TRBV7-2 and TRBJ1-6, reads GAGVSQSPSNKVTEKGKDVELRCDPISGHTALYWYRQSLGQGLEFLIYFQGNSAPDKSGLPSDRFSAERTGGSVSTLTIQRTQQEDSAVYLCASSSDRVVRPLHFGNGTRLTVT.

This clone was seen just once. The chain carries TRBV10-1 and TRBJ2-3; 10 bases map to TRBD2. Trimming at V came to 8 bases and at J to 0 bases, leaving 8 bases not matched to a gene. CDR1 and CDR2 from the germline V gene are WNHNN and SYGVQD (reference sequence). The CDR3 contains 16 residues. CDR3 coding DNA: TGCGCCAGCGGGACTGGACTAGCGGCTAGCACAGATACGCAGTATTTT. It encodes CASGTGLAASTDTQYF.

V gene TRBV5-6 combines with J gene TRBJ1-2; D not resolved. Germline values: CDR1 SGHDT, CDR2 YYEEEE. This CDR3 comprises 13 residues. Trimming took 0 bases from V and 3 from J, leaving 6 bases between them. The CDR3 DNA follows: TGTGCCAGCAGCTTGGGGGGATACTATGGCTACACCTTC. Translated, it gives CASSLGGYYGYTF.

The V and J genes are TRBV2 and TRBJ1-1, with a weak D call TRBD1 (6 bases). The CDR3 is made up of 14 amino acids. Germline V gene lookup returns CDR1 SNHLY and CDR2 FYNNEI. The ends were cut back, 8 bases at V and 2 bases at J, with 15 bases in the middle. This CDR3 is CASPRAGANTEAFF. CDR3 DNA sequence: TGTGCCAGCCCCCGCGCGGGGGCAAACACTGAAGCTTTCTTT.

This clone is termed medium-sized. The chain joins TRBV27 to TRBJ1-4; TRBD1 matches 10 bases. V shed 6 bases and J 8 bases; nucleotides not matched to a gene: 21. In germline, CDR1 is MNHEY, CDR2 SMNVEV (reference sequence). This CDR3 is 19 amino acids long. CDR3 sequence (DNA): TGTGCCAGCAGCCCACGGCCGGGACAGGGGTTTGGACGGCAGGAAAAACTGTTTTTT. Translation gives CASSPRPGQGFGRQEKLFF.